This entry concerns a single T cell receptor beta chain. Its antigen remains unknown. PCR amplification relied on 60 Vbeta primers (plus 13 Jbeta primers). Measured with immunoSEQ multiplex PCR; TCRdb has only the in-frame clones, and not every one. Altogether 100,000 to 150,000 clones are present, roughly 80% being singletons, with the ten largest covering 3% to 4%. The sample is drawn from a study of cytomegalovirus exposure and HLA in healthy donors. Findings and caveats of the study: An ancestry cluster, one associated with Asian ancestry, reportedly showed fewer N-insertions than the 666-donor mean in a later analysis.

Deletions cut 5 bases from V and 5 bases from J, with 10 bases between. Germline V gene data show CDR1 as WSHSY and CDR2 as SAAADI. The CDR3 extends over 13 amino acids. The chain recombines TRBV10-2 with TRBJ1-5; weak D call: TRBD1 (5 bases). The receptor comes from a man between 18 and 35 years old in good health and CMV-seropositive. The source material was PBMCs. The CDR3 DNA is TGCGCCAGCAGTTGGGACTCCGATCAGCCCCAGCATTTT. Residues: CASSWDSDQPQHF.